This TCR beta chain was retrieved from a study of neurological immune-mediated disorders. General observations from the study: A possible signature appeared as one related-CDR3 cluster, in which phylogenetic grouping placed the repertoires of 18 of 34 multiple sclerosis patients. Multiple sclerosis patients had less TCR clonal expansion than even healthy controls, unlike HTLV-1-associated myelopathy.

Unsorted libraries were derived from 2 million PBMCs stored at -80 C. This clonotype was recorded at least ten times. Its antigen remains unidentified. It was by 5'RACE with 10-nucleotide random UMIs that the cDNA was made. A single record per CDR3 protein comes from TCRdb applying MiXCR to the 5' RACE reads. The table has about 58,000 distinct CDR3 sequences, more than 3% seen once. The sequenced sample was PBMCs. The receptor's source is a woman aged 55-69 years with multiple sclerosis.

The CDR3 sequence: CASSYQGTGETQYF. The CDR3 region has the DNA TGTGCCAGCAGCTACCAGGGGACAGGGGAGACCCAGTACTTC. The V and J genes are TRBV5-6 and TRBJ2-5, with 9 positions matching TRBD1. CDR3 size: 14 residues. Germline V gene lookup returns CDR1 SGHDT and CDR2 YYEEEE. V was clipped by 3 bases and J by 5 bases; unmatched bases: 5.